This T cell receptor beta chain was observed in a study of control samples from healthy donors and cancer patients. The repertoire was sequenced with immunoSEQ multiplex PCR; TCRdb's copy has only in-frame clones and lacks some. Of 70,000 to 90,000 clones detected, about 95% appear once; the ten largest clones hold roughly 6.2%. CDR1 and CDR2 from the germline V gene are SEHNR and FQNEAQ (reference sequence). V was pared by 1 base and J by 5 bases, with 7 bases of the junction left unmatched. The CDR3 covers 16 residues. The clonotype originates from a woman between 40 and 55 years old in good health. V gene TRBV7-9 combines with J gene TRBJ2-1, with TRBD2 matching 8 bases. Sequenced input: blood. Written as DNA, the CDR3 is TGTGCCAGCAGCTTAGTTCGAACTAGCGGTAACAATGAGCAGTTCTTC. It translates to CASSLVRTSGNNEQFF.